This T cell receptor (beta chain) was captured in a study of blood T cell repertoires in COVID-19. Measured with immunoSEQ multiplex PCR; TCRdb has only the in-frame clones, and not every one. The top ten hold about 10% of the sample, which has more than 130,000 clones, about nine tenths seen once. The J segment lost 5 bases and the V segment lost 8 bases, leaving 12 bases of the junction unmatched. There are 16 residues in the CDR3. CDR1 and CDR2 from the germline V gene are SGHAT and FQNNGV. The specimen was peripheral blood. The TCR originated in a man between 50 and 59 years old with active or convalescent COVID-19. The chain joins TRBV11-2 to TRBJ2-2, with TRBD2 matching over 9 bases. The CDR3 coding sequence is TGTGCCAGCGAACTAGCGGGCCCCCTCCTGACCGGGGAGCTGTTTTTT. This encodes CASELAGPLLTGELFF.